The entry below describes one T cell receptor (beta chain). The germline CDR1 and CDR2 sequences are LNHNV and YYDKDF (reference sequence). The V end was cut by 0 bases, the J end by 0 bases, with 5 bases between. The CDR3 contains 14 residues. The data are from a study of blood T cell repertoires in COVID-19. As for the study in general: The study drew acute and convalescent COVID-19 samples from the United States, Italy and Spain. In each case, the material was cDNA or gDNA derived from T cells, B-cell-depleted T cells, or PBMCs.

Authors' analysis steps: Reference gene primers were amplified, and this amplification served to estimate nucleated cell counts. Profiled with immunoSEQ multiplex PCR; TCRdb holds only in-frame clones, not every one. That table is the source of V, J and clone size, and D and trimming were worked out from the DNA. The sample lists 70,000 to 90,000 clones; 82% were seen once. The sequence was obtained from an elderly woman with acute or convalescent COVID-19. The rearrangement uses TRBV15 and TRBJ1-1; no clear D. The sample taken for sequencing was peripheral blood. The CDR3 spells CATSRDSLNTEAFF. The CDR3 nucleotides read TGTGCCACCAGCAGAGATTCCTTGAACACTGAAGCTTTCTTT.